This TCR beta chain stems from a study of T cell changes during pregnancy in multiple sclerosis. Assay used: immunoSEQ multiplex PCR; TCRdb lists only in-frame clones, some missing. The sample holds about 60,000 clones, roughly 94% seen once. The V segment lost 4 bases and the J segment 0 bases; nucleotides outside the gene matches: 10. CDR3 length: 18 amino acids. Germline assignment: CDR1 SGHNT and CDR2 YYREEE (reference sequence). Material: CD4+ T cells from peripheral blood mononuclear cells, obtained in the second trimester of pregnancy. The chain uses TRBV5-4 and TRBJ2-6; 7 nucleotides line up with TRBD1. This sequence originates from a female donor with multiple sclerosis, enrolled in a pregnancy study. CDR3 sequence: CASSPRDRGISGANVLTF. DNA for the CDR3: TGTGCCAGCAGCCCAAGGGACAGAGGAATCTCTGGGGCCAACGTCCTGACTTTC.